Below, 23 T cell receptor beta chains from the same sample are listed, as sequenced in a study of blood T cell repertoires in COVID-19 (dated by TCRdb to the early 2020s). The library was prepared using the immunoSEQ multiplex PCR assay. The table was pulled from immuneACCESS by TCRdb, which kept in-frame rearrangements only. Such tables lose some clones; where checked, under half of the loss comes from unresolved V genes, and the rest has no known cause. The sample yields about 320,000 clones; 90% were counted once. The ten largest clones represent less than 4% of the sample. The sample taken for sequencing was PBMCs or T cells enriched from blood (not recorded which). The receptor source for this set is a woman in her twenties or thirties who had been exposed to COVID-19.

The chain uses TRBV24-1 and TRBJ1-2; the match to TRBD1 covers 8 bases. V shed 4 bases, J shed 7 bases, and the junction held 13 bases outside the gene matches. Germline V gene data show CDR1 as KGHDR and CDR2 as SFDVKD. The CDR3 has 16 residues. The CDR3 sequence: CATSELSKTGVFGYTF. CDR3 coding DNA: TGTGCCACCAGTGAACTGAGTAAGACAGGGGTTTTTGGCTACACCTTC.

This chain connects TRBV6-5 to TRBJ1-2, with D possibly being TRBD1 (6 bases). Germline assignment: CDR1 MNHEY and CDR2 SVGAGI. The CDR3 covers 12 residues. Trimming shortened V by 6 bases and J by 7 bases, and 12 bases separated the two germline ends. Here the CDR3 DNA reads TGTGCCAGCAGCTCAACAGGGAGTGGCTACACCTTC. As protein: CASSSTGSGYTF.

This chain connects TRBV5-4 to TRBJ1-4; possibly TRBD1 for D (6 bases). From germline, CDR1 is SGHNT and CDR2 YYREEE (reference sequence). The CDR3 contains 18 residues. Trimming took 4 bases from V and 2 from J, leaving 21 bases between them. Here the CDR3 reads CASSAKGPQGLTNEKLFF. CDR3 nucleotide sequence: TGTGCCAGCAGCGCCAAGGGCCCGCAGGGGCTGACTAATGAAAAACTGTTTTTT.

The CDR3 sequence is CATSDEGQRSPVDTEAFF. As DNA, the CDR3 is TGTGCCACCAGTGATGAGGGACAGAGGTCCCCGGTGGACACTGAAGCTTTCTTT. The V gene is TRBV24-1, the J gene TRBJ1-1; 7 bases line up with TRBD1. V lost 3 bases to trimming and J lost 3 bases; unmatched junction nucleotides: 15. Germline V lookup: CDR1 KGHDR, CDR2 SFDVKD. The CDR3 loop spans 18 amino acids.

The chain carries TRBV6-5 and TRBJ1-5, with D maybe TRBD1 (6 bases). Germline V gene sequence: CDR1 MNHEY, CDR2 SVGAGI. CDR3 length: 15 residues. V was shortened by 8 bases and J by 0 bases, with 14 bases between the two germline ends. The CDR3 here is CASHRGGVSNQPQHF. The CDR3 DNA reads TGTGCCAGCCACCGAGGGGGGGTTAGCAATCAGCCCCAGCATTTT.

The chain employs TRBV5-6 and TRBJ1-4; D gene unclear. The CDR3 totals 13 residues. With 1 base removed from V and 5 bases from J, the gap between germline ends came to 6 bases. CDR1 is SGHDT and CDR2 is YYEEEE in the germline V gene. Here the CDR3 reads CASSLFRNEKLFF. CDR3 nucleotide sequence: TGTGCCAGCAGCTTGTTTCGGAATGAAAAACTGTTTTTT.

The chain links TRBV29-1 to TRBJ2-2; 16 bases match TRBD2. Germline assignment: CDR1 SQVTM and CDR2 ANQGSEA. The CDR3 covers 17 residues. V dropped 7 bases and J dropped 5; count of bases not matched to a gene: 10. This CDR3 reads CSAAGLAGGPGTGELFF. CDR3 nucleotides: TGCAGCGCCGCGGGACTAGCGGGGGGGCCGGGTACCGGGGAGCTGTTTTTT.

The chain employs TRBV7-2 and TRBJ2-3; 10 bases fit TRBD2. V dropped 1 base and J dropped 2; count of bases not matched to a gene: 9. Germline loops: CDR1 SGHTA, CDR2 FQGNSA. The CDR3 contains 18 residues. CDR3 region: CASSLVFRSGGATDTQYF. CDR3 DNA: TGTGCCAGCAGCTTAGTGTTCAGGAGCGGGGGGGCCACAGATACGCAGTATTTT.

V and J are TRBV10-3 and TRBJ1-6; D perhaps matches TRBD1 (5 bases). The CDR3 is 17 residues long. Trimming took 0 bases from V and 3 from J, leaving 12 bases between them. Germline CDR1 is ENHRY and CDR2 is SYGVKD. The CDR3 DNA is TGTGCCATCAGTGAGTCAAAGGGGAACAACTATAATTCACCCCTCCACTTT. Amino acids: CAISESKGNNYNSPLHF.

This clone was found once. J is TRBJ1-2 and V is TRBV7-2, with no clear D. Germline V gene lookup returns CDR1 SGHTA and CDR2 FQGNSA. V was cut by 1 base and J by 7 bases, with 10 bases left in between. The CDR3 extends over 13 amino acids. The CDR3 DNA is TGTGCCAGCAGCTTAGGGAGGGTACGTGGCTACACCTTC. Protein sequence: CASSLGRVRGYTF.

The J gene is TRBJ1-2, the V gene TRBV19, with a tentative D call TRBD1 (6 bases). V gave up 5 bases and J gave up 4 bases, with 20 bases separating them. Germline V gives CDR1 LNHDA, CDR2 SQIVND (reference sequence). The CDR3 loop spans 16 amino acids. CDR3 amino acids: CASSGPGQGRVYGYTF. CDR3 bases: TGTGCCAGTAGTGGCCCGGGGCAGGGGAGAGTCTATGGCTACACCTTC.

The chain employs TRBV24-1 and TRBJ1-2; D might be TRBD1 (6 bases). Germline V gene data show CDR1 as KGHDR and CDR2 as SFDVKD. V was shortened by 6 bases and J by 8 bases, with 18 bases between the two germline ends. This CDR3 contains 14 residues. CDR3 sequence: CATSQTGRRGGYTF. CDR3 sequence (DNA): TGTGCCACCAGTCAAACAGGGAGAAGGGGCGGCTACACCTTC.

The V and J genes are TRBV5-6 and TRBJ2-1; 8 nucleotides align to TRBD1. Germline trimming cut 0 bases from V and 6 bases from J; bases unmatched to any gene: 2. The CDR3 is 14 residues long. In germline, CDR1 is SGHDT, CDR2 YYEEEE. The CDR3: CASSLGQGINEQFF. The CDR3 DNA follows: TGTGCCAGCAGCTTGGGACAGGGGATCAATGAGCAGTTCTTC.

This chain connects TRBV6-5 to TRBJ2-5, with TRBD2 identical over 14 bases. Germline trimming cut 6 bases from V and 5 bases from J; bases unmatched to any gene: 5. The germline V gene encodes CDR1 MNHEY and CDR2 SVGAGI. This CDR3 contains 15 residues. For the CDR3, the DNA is TGTGCCAGCAGACGGAGACTAGCGGGGGGGGAGACCCAGTACTTC. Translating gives CASRRRLAGGETQYF.

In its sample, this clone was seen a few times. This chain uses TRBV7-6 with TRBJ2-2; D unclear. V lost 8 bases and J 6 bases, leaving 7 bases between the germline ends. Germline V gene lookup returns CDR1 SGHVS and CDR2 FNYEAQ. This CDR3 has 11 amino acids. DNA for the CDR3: TGTGCCAGCTCCCTTTCCGGGGAGCTGTTTTTT. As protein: CASSLSGELFF.

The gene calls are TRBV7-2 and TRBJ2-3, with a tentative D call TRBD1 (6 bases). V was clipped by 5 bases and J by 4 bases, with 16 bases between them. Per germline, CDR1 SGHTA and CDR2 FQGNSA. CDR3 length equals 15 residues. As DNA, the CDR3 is TGTGCCAGCAGCCCTCAGGGGATAGCACCAGATACGCAGTATTTT. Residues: CASSPQGIAPDTQYF.

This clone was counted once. CDR3 nucleotides: TGTGCCACCCGGGCCTACAATGAGCAGTTCTTC. Its protein is CATRAYNEQFF. The rearrangement uses TRBV7-9 and TRBJ2-1; no clear D. The V and J ends lost 10 bases and 2 bases respectively, with 6 bases between them. The CDR3 runs 11 residues. Germline V gene data show CDR1 as SEHNR and CDR2 as FQNEAQ (reference sequence).

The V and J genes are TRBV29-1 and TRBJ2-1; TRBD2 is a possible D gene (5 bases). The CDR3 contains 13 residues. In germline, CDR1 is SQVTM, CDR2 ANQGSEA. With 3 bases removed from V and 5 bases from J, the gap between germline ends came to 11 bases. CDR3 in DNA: TGCAGCGTTGACTCGGGGTTGAACAATGAGCAGTTCTTC. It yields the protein CSVDSGLNNEQFF.

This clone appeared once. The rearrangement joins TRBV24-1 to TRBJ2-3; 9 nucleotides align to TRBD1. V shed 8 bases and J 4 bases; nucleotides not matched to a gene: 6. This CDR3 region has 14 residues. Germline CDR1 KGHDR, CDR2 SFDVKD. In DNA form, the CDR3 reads TGTGCCACCACCCGGGACAGGGACGCAGATACGCAGTATTTT. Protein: CATTRDRDADTQYF.

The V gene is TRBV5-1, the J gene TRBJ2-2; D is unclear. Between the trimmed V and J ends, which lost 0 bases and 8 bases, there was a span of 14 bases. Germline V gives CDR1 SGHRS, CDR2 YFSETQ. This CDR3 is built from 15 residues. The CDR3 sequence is CASSLGHAAPGELFF. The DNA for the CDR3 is TGCGCCAGCAGCTTGGGACACGCTGCTCCGGGGGAGCTGTTTTTT.

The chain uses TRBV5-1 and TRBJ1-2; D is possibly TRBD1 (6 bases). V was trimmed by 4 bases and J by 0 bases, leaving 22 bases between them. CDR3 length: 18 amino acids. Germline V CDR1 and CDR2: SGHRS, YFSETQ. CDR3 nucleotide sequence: TGCGCCAGCAGCGGGGGGGACACGGCGCCTGGGGCTAACTATGGCTACACCTTC. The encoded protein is CASSGGDTAPGANYGYTF.

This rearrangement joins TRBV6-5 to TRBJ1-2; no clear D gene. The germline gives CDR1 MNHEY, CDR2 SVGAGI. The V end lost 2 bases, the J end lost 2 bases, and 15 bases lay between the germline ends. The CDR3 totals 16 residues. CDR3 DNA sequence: TGTGCCAGCAGTTACCAGAAATCAGTCATGAACTATGGCTACACCTTC. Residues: CASSYQKSVMNYGYTF.

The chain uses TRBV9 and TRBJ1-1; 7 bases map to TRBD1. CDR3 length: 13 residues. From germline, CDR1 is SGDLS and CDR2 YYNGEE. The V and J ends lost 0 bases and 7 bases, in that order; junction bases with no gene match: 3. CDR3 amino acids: CASSVARTGEAFF. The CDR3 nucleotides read TGTGCCAGCAGCGTAGCTCGGACAGGTGAAGCTTTCTTT.